This passage covers 18 T cell receptor beta chains from one sample sequenced in a study of blood T cell repertoires in COVID-19 (dated by TCRdb to the early 2020s). The library relied on the immunoSEQ multiplex PCR assay. TCRdb provides this immuneACCESS table in a form limited to in-frame rearrangements. Some clones are lacking; in checked studies, under half of them reflect an unresolved V gene, and why the rest are absent is not known. The sample table lists around 300,000 clones, approximately 80% of them with a count of one. The ten largest clones represent around 3.9% of the sample. The sequencing sample was made of peripheral blood. These receptors originate from a woman aged 45 to 65 with active or convalescent COVID-19.

The V gene is TRBV2, the J gene TRBJ2-5; 8 nucleotides agree with TRBD1. The CDR3 loop spans 14 amino acids. Trimming cost V 6 bases and J 4 bases; bases outside gene matches: 7. Germline V gene lookup returns CDR1 SNHLY and CDR2 FYNNEI. CDR3 coding DNA: TGTGCCAGCAGCCGGGACAGGAAGAGAGAGACCCAGTACTTC. Its translation is CASSRDRKRETQYF.

V is TRBV10-3 and J is TRBJ1-5, with no clear D. CDR3 length equals 13 residues. The germline CDR1 and CDR2 sequences are ENHRY and SYGVKD. Trimming removed 5 bases from V and 5 bases from J, with 10 bases in between. Here the CDR3 DNA reads TGTGCCATCAGTTCCCGGGAGCATCAGCCCCAGCATTTT. It encodes CAISSREHQPQHF.

The chain joins TRBV7-2 to TRBJ1-6, with D perhaps matching TRBD1 (5 bases). The germline V gene has CDR1 SGHTA and CDR2 FQGNSA. Trimming took off 1 base at V and 7 bases at J, with 11 bases between the two ends. CDR3 length equals 15 residues. This chain's CDR3 is CASSLVSRVNSPLHF. The CDR3 DNA follows: TGTGCCAGCAGCTTAGTTTCCAGGGTCAATTCACCCCTCCACTTT.

This rearrangement joins TRBV24-1 to TRBJ2-1; 7 nucleotides align to TRBD1. The CDR3 length is 13 residues. The J segment lost 11 bases and the V segment lost 4 bases, leaving 7 bases of the junction unmatched. CDR1 is KGHDR and CDR2 is SFDVKD in the germline V gene. This CDR3 is CATSEPDRAKQFF. CDR3 coding DNA: TGTGCCACCAGTGAACCCGACAGGGCGAAGCAGTTCTTC.

This chain links TRBV10-3 with TRBJ2-1; D perhaps matches TRBD1 (6 bases). CDR3 size: 16 residues. The germline gives CDR1 ENHRY, CDR2 SYGVKD. The V and J ends lost 1 base and 6 bases respectively, with 16 bases between them. The DNA for the CDR3 is TGTGCCATCAGTGAGTTGCGGACAGATCCCGGCAATGAGCAGTTCTTC. It specifies CAISELRTDPGNEQFF.

This chain uses TRBV18 with TRBJ1-5; 8 bases align to TRBD1. Losses at the gene ends were 4 bases for V and 0 bases for J; bases not matched to a gene: 11. CDR3 length: 18 residues. CDR1 is KGHSH and CDR2 is LQKENI in the germline V gene. In DNA form, the CDR3 reads TGTGCCAGCTCACTCGTCCCGGGACAGGTTTCTAGCAATCAGCCCCAGCATTTT. It specifies CASSLVPGQVSSNQPQHF.

The chain uses TRBV27 and TRBJ2-1, with TRBD2 identical over 8 bases. The trim removed 2 bases at V and 4 bases at J, leaving 4 bases unmatched. The CDR3 extends over 15 amino acids. Germline V gives CDR1 MNHEY, CDR2 SMNVEV (reference sequence). The DNA of the CDR3 is TGTGCCAGCAGTTTAGTGGCGGGAGGATACAATGAGCAGTTCTTC. Translated: CASSLVAGGYNEQFF.

This clone has only one observation. The gene calls are TRBV4-1 and TRBJ2-7; 10 bases are shared with TRBD2. Germline CDR1 MGHRA, CDR2 YSYEKL. This CDR3 is built from 16 residues. After removal of 4 bases from V and 7 bases from J, the junction contained 13 bases not matched to a gene. The CDR3 sequence is CASSLSSGRSQWEQYF. DNA for the CDR3: TGCGCCAGCAGCCTCAGTAGCGGGAGGTCCCAGTGGGAGCAGTACTTC.

V and J are TRBV10-3 and TRBJ2-3; D may be TRBD1 (6 bases). Looked up from germline, CDR1 is ENHRY and CDR2 is SYGVKD. V was cut by 0 bases and J by 1 base, with 8 bases left in between. This CDR3 region has 15 residues. The CDR3 loop reads CAISESNRGTDTQYF. The DNA of the CDR3 is TGTGCCATCAGTGAGTCGAACAGGGGCACAGATACGCAGTATTTT.

The chain employs TRBV30 and TRBJ1-2; 11 nucleotides agree with TRBD1. CDR1 and CDR2 (germline): GTSNPN, SVGIG (reference sequence). V was clipped by 0 bases and J by 6 bases; unmatched bases: 3. The CDR3 length is 14 residues. CDR3 in amino acids: CAWSVGQGADGYTF. CDR3 sequence (DNA): TGTGCCTGGAGTGTAGGACAGGGGGCTGATGGCTACACCTTC.

The V gene is TRBV5-1, the J gene TRBJ2-3; a possible D gene is TRBD2 (5 bases). The CDR3 is 16 amino acids. Germline V gene sequence: CDR1 SGHRS, CDR2 YFSETQ. The V and J ends lost 3 bases and 0 bases respectively, with 14 bases between them. Here the CDR3 reads CASSSPSGRSTDTQYF. In nucleotides, the CDR3 is TGCGCCAGCAGCTCCCCCAGCGGAAGAAGCACAGATACGCAGTATTTT.

About this clone: The junction shows a germline mismatch at one end, possibly a read error. The gene calls are TRBV20-1 and TRBJ2-5; weak D call: TRBD2 (5 bases). CDR3 length equals 11 residues. The germline CDR1 and CDR2 sequences are DFQATT and SNEGSKA (reference sequence). The CDR3 coding sequence is TGCAGTGCTAGAGGGGGAGAGGCCCAGTACTTC. It codes for CSARGGEAQYF.

The chain joins TRBV24-1 to TRBJ2-3; D perhaps matches TRBD2 (7 bases). Germline CDR1 reads KGHDR; CDR2 reads SFDVKD. V was trimmed by 3 bases and J by 3 bases, leaving 12 bases between them. The CDR3 has 15 residues. The CDR3: CATSDPRGATDTQYF. In DNA form, the CDR3 reads TGTGCCACCAGTGATCCCCGGGGGGCGACAGATACGCAGTATTTT.

The V gene is TRBV7-9, the J gene TRBJ1-1; D gene uncertain. Germline CDR1 is SEHNR and CDR2 is FQNEAQ (reference sequence). V dropped 5 bases and J dropped 4 bases, with 11 bases sitting between them. This CDR3 has 13 residues. CDR3 nucleotide sequence: TGTGCCAGCAGCCCGACGGTAGCCACTGAAGCTTTCTTT. Translated, it gives CASSPTVATEAFF.

The rearrangement uses TRBV11-3 and TRBJ2-5, with D tentatively TRBD1 (6 bases). V was cut by 6 bases and J by 5 bases, with 16 bases left in between. This CDR3 spans 14 amino acids. Germline V gene data show CDR1 as SGHNT and CDR2 as YENEEA. The CDR3 nucleotides read TGTGCCAGCAGTTCGGCAGGGGATAGGGAGACCCAGTACTTC. As protein: CASSSAGDRETQYF.

This clone came up many times. The CDR3 DNA reads TGTGCCAGCAGCACGGGGAGTGGCAATGAGCAGTTCTTC. It encodes CASSTGSGNEQFF. The rearrangement uses TRBV5-4 and TRBJ2-1, with D possibly matching TRBD2 (5 bases). Germline assignment: CDR1 SGHNT and CDR2 YYREEE (reference sequence). The CDR3 spans 13 residues. V gave up 4 bases and J gave up 6 bases, with 11 bases separating them.

This clone was counted many times. The rearrangement uses TRBV18 and TRBJ2-3; 11 positions match TRBD2. The trim removed 2 bases at V and 4 bases at J, leaving 2 bases unmatched. This CDR3 has 15 residues. Per germline, CDR1 KGHSH and CDR2 LQKENI. DNA of the CDR3: TGTGCCAGCTCACCATCACTAGCGGGAGCAGATACGCAGTATTTT. Its translation is CASSPSLAGADTQYF.

V is TRBV5-1 and J is TRBJ2-1; 8 positions match TRBD2. The J segment lost 2 bases and the V segment lost 3 bases, leaving 4 bases of the junction unmatched. The CDR3 runs to 15 residues. Germline-derived CDR1 and CDR2 are SGHRS and YFSETQ. The CDR3 nucleotides read TGCGCCAGCAGCTCTAGCGGGCAACCCTACAATGAGCAGTTCTTC. This translates into CASSSSGQPYNEQFF.